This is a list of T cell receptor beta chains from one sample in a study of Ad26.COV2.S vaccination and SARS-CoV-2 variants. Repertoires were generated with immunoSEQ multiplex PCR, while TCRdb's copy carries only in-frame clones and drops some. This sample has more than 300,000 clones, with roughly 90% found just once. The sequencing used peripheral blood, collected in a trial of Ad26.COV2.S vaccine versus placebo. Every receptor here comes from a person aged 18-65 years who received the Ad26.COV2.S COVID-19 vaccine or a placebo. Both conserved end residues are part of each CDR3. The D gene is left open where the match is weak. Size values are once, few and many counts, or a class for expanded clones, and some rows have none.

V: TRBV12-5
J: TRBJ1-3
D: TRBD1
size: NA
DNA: TGTGCTAGTGGTTCCTGGGACAGGGTTGGAAACACCATATATTTT
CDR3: CASGSWDRVGNTIYF

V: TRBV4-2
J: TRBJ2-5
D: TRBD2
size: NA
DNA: TGTGCCAGCAGCCCCGGGGTAGCGGGGGCCGGGACGGAGACCCAGTACTTC
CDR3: CASSPGVAGAGTETQYF

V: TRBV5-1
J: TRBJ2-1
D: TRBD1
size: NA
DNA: TGCGCCAGCAGCTTGGAAGGGGGCGAACACAATGAGCAGTTCTTC
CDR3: CASSLEGGEHNEQFF

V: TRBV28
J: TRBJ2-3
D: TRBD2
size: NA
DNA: TGTGCCAGCAGTCCGCTGGCGGGGGGACCTCCGGATACGCAGTATTTT
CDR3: CASSPLAGGPPDTQYF

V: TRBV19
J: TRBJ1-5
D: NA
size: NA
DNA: TGTGCCAGTAGCCGACGGATGGGGAATCAGCCCCAGCATTTT
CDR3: CASSRRMGNQPQHF

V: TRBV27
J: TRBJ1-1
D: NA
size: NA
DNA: TGTGCCAGCAGTCTCTCCGGGACACTGAACACTGAAGCTTTCTTT
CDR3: CASSLSGTLNTEAFF

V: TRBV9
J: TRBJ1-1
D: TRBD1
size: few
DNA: TGTGCCAGCAGCTCCACCGGGACAGTAACCGCTGAAGCTTTCTTT
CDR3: CASSSTGTVTAEAFF

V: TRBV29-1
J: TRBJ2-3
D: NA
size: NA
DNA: TGCAGCGTGGGACGGGGAGAAAGGGCAGATACGCAGTATTTT
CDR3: CSVGRGERADTQYF

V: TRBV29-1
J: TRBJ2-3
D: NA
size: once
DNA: TGCAGCGTTGACGGGATAGGGTCAGATACGCAGTATTTT
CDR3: CSVDGIGSDTQYF

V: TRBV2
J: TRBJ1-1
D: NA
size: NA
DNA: TGTGCCAGCAGTGAAGGCAGGGGAGGCACTGAAGCTTTCTTT
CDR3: CASSEGRGGTEAFF

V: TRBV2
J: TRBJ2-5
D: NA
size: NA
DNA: TGTGCCAGCACCGGGACGGCCCAAGAGACCCAGTACTTC
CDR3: CASTGTAQETQYF

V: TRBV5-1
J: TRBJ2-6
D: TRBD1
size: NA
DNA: TGCGCCAGCAGCCCCGGACAGGAGGCTGGGGCCAACGTCCTGACTTTC
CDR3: CASSPGQEAGANVLTF

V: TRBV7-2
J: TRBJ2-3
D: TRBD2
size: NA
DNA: TGTGCCAGCAGCTTCCCTCTGGGCGGGGGGCCGAAAGATACGCAGTATTTT
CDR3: CASSFPLGGGPKDTQYF

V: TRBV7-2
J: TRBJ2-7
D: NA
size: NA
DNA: TGTGCCAGCAGCTTCCCCTCAGTAGCGCAGGAGCAGTACTTC
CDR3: CASSFPSVAQEQYF

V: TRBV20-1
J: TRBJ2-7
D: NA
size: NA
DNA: TGCAGTGCTAGTACTTCTGGCAGGCGGGTAGGCGAGCAGTACTTC
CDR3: CSASTSGRRVGEQYF

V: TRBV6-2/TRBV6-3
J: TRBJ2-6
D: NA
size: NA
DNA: TGTGCCAGCAGTTTCCAGATCAGGGCCAACGTCCTGACTTTC
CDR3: CASSFQIRANVLTF

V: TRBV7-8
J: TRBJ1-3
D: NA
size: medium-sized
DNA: TGTGCCAGCAGCGTCGGCCCCTCTGGAAACACCATATATTTT
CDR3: CASSVGPSGNTIYF

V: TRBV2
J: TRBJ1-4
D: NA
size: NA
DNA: TGTGCCAGCTCGGCCAGGACAGCGACTAATGAAAAACTGTTTTTT
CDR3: CASSARTATNEKLFF

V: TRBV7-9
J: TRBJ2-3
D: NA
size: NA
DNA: TGTGCCAGCAGCTTAGCGGGGGAGGATACGCAGTATTTT
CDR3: CASSLAGEDTQYF

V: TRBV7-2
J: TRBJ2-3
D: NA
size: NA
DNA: TGTGCCAGCAGCAGGGGGGGCAACGCAGATACGCAGTATTTT
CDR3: CASSRGGNADTQYF

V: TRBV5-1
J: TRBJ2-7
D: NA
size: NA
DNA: TGCGCCAGCAGCTTGTTCTTAGCGACGGAGATGTCCTACGAGCAGTACTTC
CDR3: CASSLFLATEMSYEQYF

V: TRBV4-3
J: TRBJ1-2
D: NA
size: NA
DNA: TGCGCCAGCAGCCAAGATAGAATAAGTGCCGGGGAAGAGGGCTACACCTTC
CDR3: CASSQDRISAGEEGYTF

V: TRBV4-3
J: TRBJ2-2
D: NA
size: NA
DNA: TGCGCCAGCAGCCAAGATCTTTTGCCCGGAGGGTATGGTACGGGGGAGCTGTTTTTT
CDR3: CASSQDLLPGGYGTGELFF

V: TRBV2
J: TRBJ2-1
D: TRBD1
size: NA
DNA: TGTGCCAGCAGTAGGGACAGGGGAGATGGTGAGCAGTTCTTC
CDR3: CASSRDRGDGEQFF

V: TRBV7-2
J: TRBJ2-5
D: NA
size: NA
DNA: TGTGCCAGCAGCTTCGTCGAACAAGAGACCCAGTACTTC
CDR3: CASSFVEQETQYF

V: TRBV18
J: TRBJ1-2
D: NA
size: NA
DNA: TGTGCCAGCTCACCGGAACTAATGCACGGGGGCTACACCTTC
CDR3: CASSPELMHGGYTF

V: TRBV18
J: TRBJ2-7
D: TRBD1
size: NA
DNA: TGTGCCAGCTCACCCGGGACAGGGACCTACGAGCAGTACTTC
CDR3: CASSPGTGTYEQYF

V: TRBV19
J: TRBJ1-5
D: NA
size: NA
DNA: TGTGCCAGTAGTATTCTGGGACATCATCAGCCCCAGCATTTT
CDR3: CASSILGHHQPQHF

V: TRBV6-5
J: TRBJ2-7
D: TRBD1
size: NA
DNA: TGTGCCAGCACCGGAGGTGAAGGGGGCTACAACGAGCAGTACTTC
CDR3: CASTGGEGGYNEQYF

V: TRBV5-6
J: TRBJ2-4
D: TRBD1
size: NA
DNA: TGTGCCAGCAGCATGACAGGGCAAAACATTCAGTACTTC
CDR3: CASSMTGQNIQYF

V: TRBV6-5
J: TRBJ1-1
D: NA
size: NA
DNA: TGTGCCAGCGGGCCGGGCATGAACACTGAAGCTTTCTTT
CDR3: CASGPGMNTEAFF

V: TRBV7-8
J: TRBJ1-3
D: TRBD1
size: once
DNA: TGTGCCAGCAGCTTATTGGGACAGACCCTTAGAACTGGAAACACCATATATTTT
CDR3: CASSLLGQTLRTGNTIYF

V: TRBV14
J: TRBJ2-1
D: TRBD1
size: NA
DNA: TGTGCCAGCAGCCAGATGACAGGGTACCTCTACAATGAGCAGTTCTTC
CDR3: CASSQMTGYLYNEQFF

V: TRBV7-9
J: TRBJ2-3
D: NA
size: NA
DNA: TGTGCCAGCAGCTTTTGGGCAGGTAGCACAGATACGCAGTATTTT
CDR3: CASSFWAGSTDTQYF

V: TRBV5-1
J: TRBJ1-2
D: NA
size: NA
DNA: TGCGCCAGCAGCCGGGACACCTACTATGGCTACACCTTC
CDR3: CASSRDTYYGYTF

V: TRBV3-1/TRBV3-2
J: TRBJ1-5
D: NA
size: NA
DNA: TGTGCCAGCAGCCAAGCAAACAGGGGCAATCAGCCCCAGCATTTT
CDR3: CASSQANRGNQPQHF

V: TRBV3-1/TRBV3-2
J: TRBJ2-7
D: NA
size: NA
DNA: TGTGCCAGCAGCCAAGAAAGTTACGAGCAGTACTTC
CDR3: CASSQESYEQYF

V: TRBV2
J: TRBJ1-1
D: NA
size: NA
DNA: TGTGCCAGCAGTGAACGGGGGGTGGGGCAGGCCTGGACTGAAGCTTTCTTT
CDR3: CASSERGVGQAWTEAFF

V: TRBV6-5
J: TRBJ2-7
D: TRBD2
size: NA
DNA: TGTGCCAGCAGCCCGGGAGGGGAGCAGTACTTC
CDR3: CASSPGGEQYF

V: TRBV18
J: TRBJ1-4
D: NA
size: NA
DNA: TGTGCCAGCTCACTGCGGGTCACCTCTGCAACTAATGAAAAACTGTTTTTT
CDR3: CASSLRVTSATNEKLFF

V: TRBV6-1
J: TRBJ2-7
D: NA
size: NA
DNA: TGTGCCAGCAGTGAAATGCACGTTTACGAGCAGTACTTC
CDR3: CASSEMHVYEQYF

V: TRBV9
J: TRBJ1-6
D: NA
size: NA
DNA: TGTGCCAGCAGCGTAGGTGGGAGGATCGGATCACCCCTCCACTTT
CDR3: CASSVGGRIGSPLHF

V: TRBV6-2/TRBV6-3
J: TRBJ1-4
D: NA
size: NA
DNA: TGTGCCAGCAGTTACGAGACCTTGTATGGGGAAAAACTGTTTTTT
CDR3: CASSYETLYGEKLFF

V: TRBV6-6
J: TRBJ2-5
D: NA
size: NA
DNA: TGTGCCAGCAGTTCGGCCGTCGGCGTAGAGACCCAGTACTTC
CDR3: CASSSAVGVETQYF

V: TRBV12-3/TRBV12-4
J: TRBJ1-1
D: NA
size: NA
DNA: TGTGCCAGCAGTTTAGGGGGTGGTGGTGAAGCTTTCTTT
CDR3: CASSLGGGGEAFF

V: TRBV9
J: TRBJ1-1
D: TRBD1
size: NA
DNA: TGTGCCAGCAGCAGGGACAGGGGAAACTACGAAGCTTTCTTT
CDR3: CASSRDRGNYEAFF

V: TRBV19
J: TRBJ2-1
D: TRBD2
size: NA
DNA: TGTGCCAGTAGTCCCTCTAGCGGGTACCGGAATGAGCAGTTCTTC
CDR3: CASSPSSGYRNEQFF

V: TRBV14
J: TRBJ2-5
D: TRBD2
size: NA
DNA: TGTGCCAGCAGCCCAGTTGGGCGGGGGTTACAAGAGACCCAGTACTTC
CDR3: CASSPVGRGLQETQYF

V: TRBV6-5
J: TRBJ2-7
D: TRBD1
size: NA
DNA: TGTGCCAGCAGTTACGGTTTCGGGACAGGAGGCGAGCAGTACTTC
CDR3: CASSYGFGTGGEQYF

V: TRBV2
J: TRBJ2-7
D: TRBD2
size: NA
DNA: TGTGCCAGCAACATTGAGCGGGAAGCGGGGCAGTACTTC
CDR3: CASNIEREAGQYF

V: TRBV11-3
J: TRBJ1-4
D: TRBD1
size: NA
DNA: TGTGCCAGCAGCCCAGGGACAGGGGCAACTAATGAAAAACTGTTTTTT
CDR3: CASSPGTGATNEKLFF

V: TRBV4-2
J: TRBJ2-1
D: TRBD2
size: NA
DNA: TGTGCCAGCAGCCAGTCAGCGGGATCGTTAGGTGAGCAGTTCTTC
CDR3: CASSQSAGSLGEQFF

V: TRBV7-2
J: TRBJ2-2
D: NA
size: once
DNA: TGTGCCAGCAGCCCCGATCCCAGGGGACCAAACACCGGGGAGCTGTTTTTT
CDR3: CASSPDPRGPNTGELFF

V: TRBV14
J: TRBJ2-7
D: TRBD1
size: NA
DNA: TGTGCCAGCAACACAGGGACAGGCTTTGGAGAGCAGTACTTC
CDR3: CASNTGTGFGEQYF